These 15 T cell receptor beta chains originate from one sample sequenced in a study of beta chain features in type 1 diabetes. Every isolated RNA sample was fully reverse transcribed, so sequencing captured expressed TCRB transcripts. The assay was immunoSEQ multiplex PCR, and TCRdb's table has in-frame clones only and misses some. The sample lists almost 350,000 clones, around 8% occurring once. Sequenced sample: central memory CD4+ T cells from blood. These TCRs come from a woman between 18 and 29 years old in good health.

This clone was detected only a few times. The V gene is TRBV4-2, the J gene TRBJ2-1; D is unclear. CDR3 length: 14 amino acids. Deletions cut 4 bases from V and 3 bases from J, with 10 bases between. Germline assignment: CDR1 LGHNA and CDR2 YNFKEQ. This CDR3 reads CASSLPYNYNEQFF. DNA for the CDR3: TGTGCCAGCAGCCTACCGTATAACTACAATGAGCAGTTCTTC.

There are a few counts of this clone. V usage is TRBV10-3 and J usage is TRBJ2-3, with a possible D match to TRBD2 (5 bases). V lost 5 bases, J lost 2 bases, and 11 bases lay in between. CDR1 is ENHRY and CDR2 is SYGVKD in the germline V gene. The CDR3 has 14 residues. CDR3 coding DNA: TGTGCCATCAGTACCAGCGGCCCCACAGATACGCAGTATTTT. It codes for CAISTSGPTDTQYF.

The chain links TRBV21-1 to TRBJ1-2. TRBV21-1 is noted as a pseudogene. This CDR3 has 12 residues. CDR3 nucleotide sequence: TGTGCCAGCGTCCCCGGGACGACCGGCTACACCTTC. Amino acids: CASVPGTTGYTF.

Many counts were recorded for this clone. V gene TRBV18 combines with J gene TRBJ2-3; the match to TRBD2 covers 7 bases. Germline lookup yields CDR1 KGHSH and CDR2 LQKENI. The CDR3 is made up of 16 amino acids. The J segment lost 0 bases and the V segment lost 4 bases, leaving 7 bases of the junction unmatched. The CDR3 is CASSRQAGTSTDTQYF. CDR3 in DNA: TGTGCCAGCTCACGACAAGCGGGGACTAGCACAGATACGCAGTATTTT.

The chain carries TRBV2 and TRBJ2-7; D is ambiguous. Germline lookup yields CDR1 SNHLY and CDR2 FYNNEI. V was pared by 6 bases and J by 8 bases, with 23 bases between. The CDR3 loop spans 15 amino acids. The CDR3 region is CASRIDRTTRAKQYF. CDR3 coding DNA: TGTGCCAGCAGAATAGATCGGACCACTCGGGCAAAGCAGTACTTC.

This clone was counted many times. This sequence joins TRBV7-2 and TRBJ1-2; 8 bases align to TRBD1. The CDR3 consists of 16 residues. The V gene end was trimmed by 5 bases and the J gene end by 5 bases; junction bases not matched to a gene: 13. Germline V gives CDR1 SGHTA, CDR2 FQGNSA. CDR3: CASSMDAGGGRYGYTF. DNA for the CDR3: TGTGCCAGCAGCATGGACGCAGGGGGCGGGAGGTATGGCTACACCTTC.

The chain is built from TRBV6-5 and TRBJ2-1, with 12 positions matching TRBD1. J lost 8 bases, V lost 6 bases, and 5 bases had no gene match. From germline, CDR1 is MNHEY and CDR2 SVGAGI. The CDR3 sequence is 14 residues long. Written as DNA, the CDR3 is TGTGCCAGCAGACCGGGACAGGGGGCCTATGAGCAGTTCTTC. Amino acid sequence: CASRPGQGAYEQFF.

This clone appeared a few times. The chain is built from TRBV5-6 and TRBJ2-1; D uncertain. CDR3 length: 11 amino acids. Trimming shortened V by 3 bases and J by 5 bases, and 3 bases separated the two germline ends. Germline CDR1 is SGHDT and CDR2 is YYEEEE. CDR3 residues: CASSWHNEQFF. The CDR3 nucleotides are TGTGCCAGCAGCTGGCACAATGAGCAGTTCTTC.

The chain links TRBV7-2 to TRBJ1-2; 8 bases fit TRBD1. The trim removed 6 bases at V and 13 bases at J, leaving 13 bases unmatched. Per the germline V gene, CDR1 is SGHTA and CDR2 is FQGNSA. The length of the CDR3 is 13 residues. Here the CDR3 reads CASRPGTGQPPTF. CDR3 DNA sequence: TGTGCCAGCAGACCAGGGACAGGCCAACCACCCACCTTC.

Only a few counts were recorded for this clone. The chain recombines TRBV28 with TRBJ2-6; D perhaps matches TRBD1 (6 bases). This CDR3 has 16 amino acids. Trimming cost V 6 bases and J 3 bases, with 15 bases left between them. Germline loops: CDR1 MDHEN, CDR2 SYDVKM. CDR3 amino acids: CASRRTGLGGANVLTF. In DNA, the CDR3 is TGTGCCAGCAGGAGAACAGGGCTGGGTGGGGCCAACGTCCTGACTTTC.

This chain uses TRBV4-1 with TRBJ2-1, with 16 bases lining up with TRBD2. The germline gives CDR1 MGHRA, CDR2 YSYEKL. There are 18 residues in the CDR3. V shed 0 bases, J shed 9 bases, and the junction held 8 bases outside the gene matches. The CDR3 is CASSQDHGTSGRAAEQFF. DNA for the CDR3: TGCGCCAGCAGCCAAGATCATGGGACTAGCGGGAGGGCCGCTGAGCAGTTCTTC.

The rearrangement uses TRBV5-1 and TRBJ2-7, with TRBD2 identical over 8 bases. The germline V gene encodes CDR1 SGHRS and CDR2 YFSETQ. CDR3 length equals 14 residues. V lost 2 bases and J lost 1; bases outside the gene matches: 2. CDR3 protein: CASSFTSGSYEQYF. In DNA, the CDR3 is TGCGCCAGCAGCTTTACTAGCGGTTCCTACGAGCAGTACTTC.

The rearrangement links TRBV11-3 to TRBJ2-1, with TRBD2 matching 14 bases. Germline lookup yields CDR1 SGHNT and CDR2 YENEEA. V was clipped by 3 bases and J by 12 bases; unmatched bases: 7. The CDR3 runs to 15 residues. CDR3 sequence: CASSFPGLAGERQFF. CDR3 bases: TGTGCCAGCAGCTTTCCGGGACTAGCGGGAGAGAGGCAGTTCTTC.

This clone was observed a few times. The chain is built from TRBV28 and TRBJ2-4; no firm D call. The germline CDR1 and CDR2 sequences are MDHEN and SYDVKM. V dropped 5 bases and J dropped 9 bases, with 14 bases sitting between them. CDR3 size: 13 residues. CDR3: CASSPSYRIIQYF. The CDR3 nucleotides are TGTGCCAGCAGTCCCAGCTACAGAATCATTCAGTACTTC.

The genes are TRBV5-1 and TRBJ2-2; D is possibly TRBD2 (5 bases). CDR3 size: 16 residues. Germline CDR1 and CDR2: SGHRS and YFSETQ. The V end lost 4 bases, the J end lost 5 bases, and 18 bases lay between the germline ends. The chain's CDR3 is CASSAFVGSLTGELFF. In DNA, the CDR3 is TGCGCCAGCAGCGCGTTTGTGGGGAGTCTAACCGGGGAGCTGTTTTTT.